This T cell receptor (beta chain) was identified in a study of blood T cell repertoires in COVID-19. Across the study: Donors in the United States, Italy and Spain gave samples during acute or convalescent COVID-19. PBMCs, B-cell-depleted T cells, or T cells were the source of the cDNA or gDNA that made up the material.

Germline CDR1 and CDR2: SGHKS and YYEKEE (reference sequence). Trimming removed 4 bases at V and 5 bases at J, with 15 bases between. The CDR3 extends over 14 amino acids. Authors' methods: The assay estimated nucleated cells by amplifying reference gene primers. The table came from immunoSEQ multiplex PCR; TCRdb's copy has only in-frame clones and leaves some out. V and J calls plus clone size are reproduced from that table; the DNA served to infer D and trimming. The repertoire holds about 130,000 clones, with 70% to 80% as singletons. This clone was seen a few times. This receptor was taken from a man aged 55 to 70 who had recovered from COVID-19. The sample comprised peripheral blood. The genes are TRBV5-5 and TRBJ1-2; D might be TRBD1 (5 bases). In DNA form, the CDR3 reads TGTGCCAGCAGCCCTAATACAGGCCCGTATGGCTACACCTTC. Its protein product is CASSPNTGPYGYTF.